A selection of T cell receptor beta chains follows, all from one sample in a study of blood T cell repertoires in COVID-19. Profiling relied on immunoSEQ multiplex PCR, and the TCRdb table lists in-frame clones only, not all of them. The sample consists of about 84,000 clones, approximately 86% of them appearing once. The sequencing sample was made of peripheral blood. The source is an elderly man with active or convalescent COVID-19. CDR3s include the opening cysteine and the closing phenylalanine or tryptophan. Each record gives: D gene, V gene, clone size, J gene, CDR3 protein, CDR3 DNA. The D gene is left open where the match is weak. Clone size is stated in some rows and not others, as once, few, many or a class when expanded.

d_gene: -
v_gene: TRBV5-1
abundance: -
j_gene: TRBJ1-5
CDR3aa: CASSLGDNSNQPQHF
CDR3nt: TGCGCCAGCAGCTTGGGGGACAATAGCAATCAGCCCCAGCATTTT

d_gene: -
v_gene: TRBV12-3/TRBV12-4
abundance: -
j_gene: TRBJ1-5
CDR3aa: CASSFAGNQPQHF
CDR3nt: TGTGCCAGCAGTTTCGCAGGCAATCAGCCCCAGCATTTT

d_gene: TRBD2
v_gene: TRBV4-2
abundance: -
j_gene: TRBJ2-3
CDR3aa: CASSQESGRGSDTQYF
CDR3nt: TGTGCCAGCAGCCAAGAAAGCGGGAGGGGATCAGATACGCAGTATTTT

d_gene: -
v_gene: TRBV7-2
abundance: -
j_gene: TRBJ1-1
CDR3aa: CASSLGLRRNTEAFF
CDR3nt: TGTGCCAGCAGCTTAGGTCTCCGGAGGAACACTGAAGCTTTCTTT

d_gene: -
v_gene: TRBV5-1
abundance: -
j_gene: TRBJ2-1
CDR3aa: CASSSDWSSYNEQFF
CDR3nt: TGCGCCAGCAGCTCCGACTGGAGCTCCTACAATGAGCAGTTCTTC

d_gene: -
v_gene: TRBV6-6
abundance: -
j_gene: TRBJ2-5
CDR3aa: CASSYAEETQYF
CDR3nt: TGTGCCAGCAGTTACGCGGAAGAGACCCAGTACTTC

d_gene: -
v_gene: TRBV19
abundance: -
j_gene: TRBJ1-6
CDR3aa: CASSRQPDSPLHF
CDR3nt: TGTGCCAGTAGTAGACAGCCTGATTCACCCCTCCACTTT

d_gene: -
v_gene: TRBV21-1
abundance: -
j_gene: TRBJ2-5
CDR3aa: CASSKGGSGQETQYF
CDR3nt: TGTGCCAGCAGCAAAGGGGGAAGCGGCCAAGAGACCCAGTACTTC

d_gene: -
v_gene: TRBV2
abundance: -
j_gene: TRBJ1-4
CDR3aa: CASSETHGIFMFF
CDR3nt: TGTGCCAGCAGTGAAACCCACGGGATTTTTATGTTTTTT

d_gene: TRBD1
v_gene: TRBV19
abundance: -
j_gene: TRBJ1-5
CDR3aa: CASTKTGVGNQPQHF
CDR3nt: TGTGCCAGTACCAAGACAGGGGTGGGAAATCAGCCCCAGCATTTT

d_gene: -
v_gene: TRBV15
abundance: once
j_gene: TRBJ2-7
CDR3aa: CATSRDRSRQDEQYF
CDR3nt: TGTGCCACCAGCAGAGATCGATCGCGTCAAGACGAGCAGTACTTC

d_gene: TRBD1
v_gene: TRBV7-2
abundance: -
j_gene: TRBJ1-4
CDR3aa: CASSSLGTGHEKLFF
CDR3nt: TGTGCCAGCAGCTCACTGGGGACAGGACATGAAAAACTGTTTTTT

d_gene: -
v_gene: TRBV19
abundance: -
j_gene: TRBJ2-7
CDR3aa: CASSSQGSGYEQYF
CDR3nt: TGTGCCAGTAGTTCTCAGGGGTCGGGCTACGAGCAGTACTTC

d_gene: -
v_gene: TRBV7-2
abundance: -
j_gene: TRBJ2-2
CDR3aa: CASSLVASNGELFF
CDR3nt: TGTGCCAGCAGCTTAGTCGCTAGCAACGGGGAGCTGTTTTTT

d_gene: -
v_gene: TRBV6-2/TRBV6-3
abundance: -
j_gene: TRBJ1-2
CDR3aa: CASSYSTGGGYTF
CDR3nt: TGTGCCAGCAGTTACTCGACTGGTGGTGGCTACACCTTC

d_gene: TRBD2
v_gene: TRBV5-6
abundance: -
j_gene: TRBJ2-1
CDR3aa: CASSAPLAGDLNEQFF
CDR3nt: TGTGCCAGCAGCGCCCCCTTGGCGGGAGATTTGAATGAGCAGTTCTTC

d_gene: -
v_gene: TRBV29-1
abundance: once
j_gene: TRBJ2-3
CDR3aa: CSVEERPVGTDTQYF
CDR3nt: TGCAGCGTTGAAGAGCGGCCAGTGGGCACAGATACGCAGTATTTT

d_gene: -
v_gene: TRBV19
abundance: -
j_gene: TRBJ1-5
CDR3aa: CASELGGSIQPQHF
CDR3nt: TGTGCCAGCGAGTTGGGAGGGAGTATTCAGCCCCAGCATTTT

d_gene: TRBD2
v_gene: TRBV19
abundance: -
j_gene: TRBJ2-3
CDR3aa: CASGNAAGYSTDTQYF
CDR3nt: TGTGCCAGTGGGAACGCAGCGGGGTATAGCACAGATACGCAGTATTTT

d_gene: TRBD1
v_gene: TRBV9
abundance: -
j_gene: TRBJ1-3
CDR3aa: CASSVGGQGVNTIYF
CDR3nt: TGTGCCAGCAGCGTAGGGGGACAGGGGGTTAACACCATATATTTT

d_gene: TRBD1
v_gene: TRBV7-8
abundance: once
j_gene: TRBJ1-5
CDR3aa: CASSSDRSYQPQHF
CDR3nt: TGTGCCAGCAGCTCGGACAGGAGCTATCAGCCCCAGCATTTT

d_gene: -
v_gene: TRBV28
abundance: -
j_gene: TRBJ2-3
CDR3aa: CASRPGGGSTDTQYF
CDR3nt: TGTGCCAGCAGGCCGGGTGGCGGTTCCACAGATACGCAGTATTTT

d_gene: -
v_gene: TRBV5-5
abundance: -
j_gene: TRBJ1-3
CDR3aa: CASSRDSDRNTIYF
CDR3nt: TGTGCCAGCAGCCGGGACTCCGATAGAAACACCATATATTTT

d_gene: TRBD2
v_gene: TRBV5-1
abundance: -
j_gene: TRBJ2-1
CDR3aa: CASSPGLLYNEQFF
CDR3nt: TGCGCCAGCAGCCCGGGACTATTATACAATGAGCAGTTCTTC

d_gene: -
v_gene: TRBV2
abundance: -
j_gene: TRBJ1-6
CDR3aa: CASSPRGNSPLHF
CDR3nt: TGTGCCAGCAGCCCTAGGGGAAATTCACCCCTCCACTTT

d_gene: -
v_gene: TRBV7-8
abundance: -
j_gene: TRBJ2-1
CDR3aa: CASSLGQTYEQFF
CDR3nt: TGTGCCAGCAGCTTAGGACAGACCTATGAGCAGTTCTTC

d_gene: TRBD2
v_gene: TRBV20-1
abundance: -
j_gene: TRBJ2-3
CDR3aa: CSASTAGAGDTQYF
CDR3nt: TGCAGTGCTAGTACAGCGGGAGCGGGAGATACGCAGTATTTT

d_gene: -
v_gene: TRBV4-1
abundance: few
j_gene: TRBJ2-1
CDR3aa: CASSPRGDPYNEQFF
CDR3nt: TGCGCCAGCAGCCCTCGGGGAGACCCCTACAATGAGCAGTTCTTC

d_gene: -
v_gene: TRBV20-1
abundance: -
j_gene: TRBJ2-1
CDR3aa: CSASSQIEQFF
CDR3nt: TGCAGTGCTAGCTCACAAATTGAGCAGTTCTTC

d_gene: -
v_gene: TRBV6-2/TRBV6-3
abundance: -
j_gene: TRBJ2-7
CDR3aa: CASSYPSSYEQYF
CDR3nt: TGTGCCAGCAGTTACCCCAGCTCCTACGAGCAGTACTTC

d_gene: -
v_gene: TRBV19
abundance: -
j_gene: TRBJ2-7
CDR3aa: CASSIESAGSPYEQYF
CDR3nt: TGTGCCAGTAGTATAGAGTCGGCAGGGTCCCCCTACGAGCAGTACTTC

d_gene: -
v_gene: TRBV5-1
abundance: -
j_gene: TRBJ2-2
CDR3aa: CASSGADTGELFF
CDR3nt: TGCGCCAGCAGCGGCGCGGACACCGGGGAGCTGTTTTTT

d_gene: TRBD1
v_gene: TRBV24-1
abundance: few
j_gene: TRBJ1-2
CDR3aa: CATSEGTTGKYGYTF
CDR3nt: TGTGCCACCAGTGAAGGGACGACAGGGAAGTATGGCTACACCTTC

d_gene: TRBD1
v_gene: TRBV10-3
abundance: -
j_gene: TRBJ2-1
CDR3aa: CAISSGTALGDEQFF
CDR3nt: TGTGCCATCAGCTCAGGGACAGCATTGGGGGATGAGCAGTTCTTC

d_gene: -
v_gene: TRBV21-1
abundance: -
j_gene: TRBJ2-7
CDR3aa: CASAQGGPYEQYF
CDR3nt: TGTGCCAGCGCCCAGGGGGGTCCCTACGAGCAGTACTTC

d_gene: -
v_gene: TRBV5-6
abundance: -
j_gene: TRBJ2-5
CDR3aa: CASSSRDQETQYF
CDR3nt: TGTGCCAGCAGCTCCCGGGATCAAGAGACCCAGTACTTC

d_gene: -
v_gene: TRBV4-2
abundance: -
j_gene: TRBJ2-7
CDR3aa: CASSQDPSSYEQYF
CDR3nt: TGTGCCAGCAGCCAAGATCCGAGCTCCTACGAGCAGTACTTC

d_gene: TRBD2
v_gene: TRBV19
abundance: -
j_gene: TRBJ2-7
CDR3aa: CASSGRSGRPGFEQYF
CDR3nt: TGTGCCAGCAGTGGGCGAAGCGGGAGGCCGGGTTTCGAGCAGTACTTC

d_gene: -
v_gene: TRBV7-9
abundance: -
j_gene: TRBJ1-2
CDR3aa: CASSLVDRLYGYTF
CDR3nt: TGTGCCAGCAGCTTAGTTGACAGACTCTATGGCTACACCTTC

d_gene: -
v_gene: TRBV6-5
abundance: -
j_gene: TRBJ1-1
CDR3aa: CASRRQGHTEAFF
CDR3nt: TGTGCCAGCAGGAGGCAGGGGCACACTGAAGCTTTCTTT

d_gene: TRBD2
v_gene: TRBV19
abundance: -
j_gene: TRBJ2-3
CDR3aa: CASTLSGRATDTQYF
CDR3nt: TGTGCCAGTACCCTAAGCGGGAGGGCCACAGATACGCAGTATTTT

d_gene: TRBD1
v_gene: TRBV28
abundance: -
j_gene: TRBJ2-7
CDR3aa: CASSFSDRTYEQYF
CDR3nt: TGTGCCAGCAGTTTTTCGGACAGGACCTACGAGCAGTACTTC

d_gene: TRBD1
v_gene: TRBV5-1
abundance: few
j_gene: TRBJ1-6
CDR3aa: CASSPDGQENSPLHF
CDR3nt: TGCGCCAGCAGCCCAGACGGACAGGAAAATTCACCCCTCCACTTT

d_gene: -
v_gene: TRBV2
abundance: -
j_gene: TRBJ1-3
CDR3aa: CASRGLSGNTIYF
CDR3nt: TGTGCCAGCAGGGGACTCTCTGGAAACACCATATATTTT

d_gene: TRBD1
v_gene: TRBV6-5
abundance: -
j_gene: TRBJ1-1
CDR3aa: CASRSGQALNTEAFF
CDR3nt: TGTGCCAGCAGATCGGGACAGGCCCTGAACACTGAAGCTTTCTTT

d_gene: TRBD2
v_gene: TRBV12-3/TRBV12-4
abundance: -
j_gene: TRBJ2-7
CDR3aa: CASVGTSGSYF
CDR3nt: TGTGCCAGCGTTGGGACCAGCGGGAGCTACTTC

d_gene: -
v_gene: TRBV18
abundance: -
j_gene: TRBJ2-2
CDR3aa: CASSQTSNTGELFF
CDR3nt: TGTGCCAGCTCACAGACTAGTAACACCGGGGAGCTGTTTTTT

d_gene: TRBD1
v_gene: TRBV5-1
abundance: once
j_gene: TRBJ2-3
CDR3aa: CASSLGGQGYTDTQYF
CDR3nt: TGCGCCAGCAGCTTGGGCGGACAGGGTTACACAGATACGCAGTATTTT

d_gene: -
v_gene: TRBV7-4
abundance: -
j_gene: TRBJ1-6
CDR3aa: CASSPKAQTSNSPLHF
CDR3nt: TGTGCCAGCAGCCCAAAAGCTCAGACTTCTAATTCACCCCTCCACTTT

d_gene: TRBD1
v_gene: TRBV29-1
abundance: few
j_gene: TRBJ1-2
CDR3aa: CSVGQQNYGYTF
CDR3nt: TGCAGCGTGGGACAGCAAAACTATGGCTACACCTTC

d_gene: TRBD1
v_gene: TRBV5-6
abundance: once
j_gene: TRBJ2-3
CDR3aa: CASSLGGTGVRTDTQYF
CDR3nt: TGTGCCAGCAGCCTGGGCGGGACAGGGGTGCGCACAGATACGCAGTATTTT

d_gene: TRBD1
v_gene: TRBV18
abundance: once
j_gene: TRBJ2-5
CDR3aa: CASRPGTGRETQYF
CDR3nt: TGTGCCAGCAGACCCGGGACAGGGCGAGAGACCCAGTACTTC

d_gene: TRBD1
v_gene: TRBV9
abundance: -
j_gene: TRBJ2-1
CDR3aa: CASSLQPGQGLIEQFF
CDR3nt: TGTGCCAGCAGCCTTCAACCGGGACAGGGTCTTATTGAGCAGTTCTTC

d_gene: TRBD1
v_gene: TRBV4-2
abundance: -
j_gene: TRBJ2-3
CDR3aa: CASSPGTGTDTQYF
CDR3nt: TGTGCCAGCAGCCCCGGGACAGGCACAGATACGCAGTATTTT

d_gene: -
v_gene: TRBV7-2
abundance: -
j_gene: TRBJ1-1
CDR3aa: CASRFAMNTEAFF
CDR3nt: TGTGCCAGCCGGTTTGCGATGAACACTGAAGCTTTCTTT

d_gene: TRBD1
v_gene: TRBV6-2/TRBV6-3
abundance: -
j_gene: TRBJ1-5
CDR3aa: CASSSTTGGIQPQHF
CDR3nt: TGTGCCAGCAGTTCCACCACAGGGGGCATTCAGCCCCAGCATTTT

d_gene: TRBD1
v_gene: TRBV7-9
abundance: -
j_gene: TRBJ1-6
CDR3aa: CASSLGDRANSPLHF
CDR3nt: TGTGCCAGCAGCTTAGGGGACAGGGCGAATTCACCCCTCCACTTT

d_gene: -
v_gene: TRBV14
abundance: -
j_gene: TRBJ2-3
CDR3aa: CASSQDRSTDTQYF
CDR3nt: TGTGCCAGCAGCCAAGACAGGAGCACAGATACGCAGTATTTT

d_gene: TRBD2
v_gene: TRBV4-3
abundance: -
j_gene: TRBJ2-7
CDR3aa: CASSQQLAGGPYEQYF
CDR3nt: TGCGCCAGCAGCCAACAACTAGCGGGAGGTCCCTACGAGCAGTACTTC